This TCR beta chain was captured by sequencing in a study of blood T cell repertoires in COVID-19. On the study more broadly: Samples came from the United States, Italy and Spain, spanning acute and convalescent COVID-19. Sample material is recorded as cDNA or gDNA derived from T cells, B-cell-depleted T cells, or PBMCs.

Per the study methods: The assay estimated nucleated cells by amplifying reference gene primers. This table comes from immunoSEQ multiplex PCR, and its TCRdb copy is limited to in-frame clones, with some not included. That table gives V, J and clone size, and the DNA gave D and trimming. The sample shows 150,000 to 180,000 clones, 75% to 90% of them seen only once. Trimming cost V 2 bases and J 4 bases; bases outside gene matches: 7. The V gene's germline CDR1 is MNHEY and CDR2 SMNVEV (reference sequence). The CDR3 runs 15 residues. Sequencing was performed on peripheral blood. The sequence derives from a woman in her 70s with acute or convalescent COVID-19. This chain joins TRBV27 and TRBJ1-2, with TRBD1 matching over 7 bases. CDR3 sequence reads: CASSLGGQTFYGYTF. CDR3 DNA sequence: TGTGCCAGCAGTTTAGGGGGACAGACCTTCTATGGCTACACCTTC.